This T cell receptor (beta chain) came from a study of beta chain features in type 1 diabetes. Across the whole study: In age, gender and cell yields, patients were similar to healthy donors. Study findings and constraints: VDJ junctions sequenced from type 1 diabetes patients showed fewer insertions and more deletions. A definitive answer on HLA type influencing TCRB rearrangement was not reached here. Shorter TCRB CDR3s, moderately but significantly so, were found in Type 1 diabetes patients in all four CD4+ subsets.

Trimming stripped 3 bases from V and 4 bases from J, with 12 bases between. This CDR3 is 13 amino acids long. The germline V gene has CDR1 SQVTM and CDR2 ANQGSEA. Reverse transcription of all isolated RNA meant that expressed TCRB transcripts were sequenced. Assay: immunoSEQ multiplex PCR; the TCRdb copy retains only in-frame clones and omits some. The sample has approximately 260,000 clones, over 20% seen once; the top ten hold about 0.027%. The sample holds a few counts of this clone. Its antigen is unidentified. Sequenced sample: naive CD4+ T cells from blood. The receptor's source is a woman aged 40-49 years with type 1 diabetes. The chain links TRBV29-1 to TRBJ1-2; D is unresolved. The CDR3: CSVERGIGYGYTF. DNA for the CDR3: TGCAGCGTTGAGAGAGGGATTGGCTATGGCTACACCTTC.